The sequence of this T cell receptor (beta chain) was determined in a study of cytomegalovirus exposure and HLA in healthy donors. Study-level information: A subsequent analysis stated that the 110 or so validation repertoires were run on the same platform as the approximately 710 first-cohort repertoires.

Study-level findings and limits: Cytomegalovirus-associated status was assigned to 150 or so TCR beta chains. According to a subsequent analysis, TCR clusters identified in the first cohort showed a tendency to co-occur across the 120 or so validation repertoires.

Worth noting for this clone: What it recognizes is unknown.

The CDR3 extends over 14 amino acids. With V trimmed by 3 bases and J by 6 bases, 4 bases remained unmatched. Germline CDR1 is MDHEN and CDR2 is SYDVKM. TCRdb keeps only in-frame clones here, not all; method: immunoSEQ multiplex PCR. The sample has some 98,000 clones, about 83% seen once. The receptor's source is a woman aged 25 to 39 in good health and CMV-seronegative. The gene calls are TRBV28 and TRBJ1-1; TRBD1 aligns across 10 bases. The sample comprised PBMCs. The CDR3 sequence is CASSLGQGLPEAFF. The CDR3 nucleotides read TGTGCCAGCAGTTTGGGACAGGGGCTTCCTGAAGCTTTCTTT.